These 11 T cell receptor beta chains came from one sample sequenced in a study of T cell responses to AZD1222 COVID-19 vaccine. Repertoires were generated with immunoSEQ multiplex PCR, while TCRdb's copy carries only in-frame clones and drops some. The top ten clones hold 1.2% to 1.5% of a sample with roughly 150,000 clones, 85% to 95% of them seen once. The sample consisted of peripheral blood, taken on day 0 of AZD1222 vaccination. These receptors were collected from an adult in good health.

The chain couples TRBV5-1 to TRBJ1-6, with TRBD1 matching over 9 bases. This CDR3 contains 14 residues. With V trimmed by 3 bases and J by 8 bases, 3 bases remained unmatched. Germline V CDR1 and CDR2: SGHRS, YFSETQ. This chain's CDR3 is CASSSGQGDSPLHF. The CDR3, as DNA: TGCGCCAGCAGCTCGGGACAGGGAGATTCACCCCTCCACTTT.

The count of this clone is one. V usage is TRBV2 and J usage is TRBJ2-1; D not resolved. V was clipped by 1 base and J by 1 base, with 8 bases between them. Germline CDR1 SNHLY, CDR2 FYNNEI. The CDR3 spans 15 residues. CDR3 nucleotides: TGTGCCAGCAGTGAAGGGTTTTATTCCTACAATGAGCAGTTCTTC. Translating gives CASSEGFYSYNEQFF.

The chain uses TRBV29-1 and TRBJ2-1; 7 nucleotides line up with TRBD1. V dropped 3 bases and J dropped 8; count of bases not matched to a gene: 7. The CDR3 contains 13 residues. In germline, CDR1 is SQVTM, CDR2 ANQGSEA. The CDR3 reads CSVEIGGSYEQFF. The CDR3 DNA reads as TGCAGCGTTGAGATAGGGGGCAGCTATGAGCAGTTCTTC.

J is TRBJ2-7 and V is TRBV4-3; 7 bases line up with TRBD2. V dropped 4 bases and J dropped 1; count of bases not matched to a gene: 10. The CDR3 has 16 residues. CDR1 is LGHNA and CDR2 is YSLEER in the germline V gene. CDR3 sequence reads: CASSLTRGAGSYEQYF. In nucleotides, the CDR3 is TGCGCCAGCAGCCTGACCAGAGGAGCGGGATCCTACGAGCAGTACTTC.

This clone was observed a handful of times. The CDR3 nucleotides read TGTGCCAGCAGCTTAGAGGTGTTGGGGTTCACCTTC. This codes for CASSLEVLGFTF. The chain carries TRBV11-2 and TRBJ1-2; D gene uncertain. Trimming shortened V by 0 bases and J by 13 bases, and 12 bases separated the two germline ends. CDR3 length: 12 amino acids. Germline V gene lookup returns CDR1 SGHAT and CDR2 FQNNGV.

DNA of the CDR3: TGTGCCAGCAGCTTGGTGGCGGGACAGGGTGGTTCACCCCTCCACTTT. Protein: CASSLVAGQGGSPLHF. V usage is TRBV5-6 and J usage is TRBJ1-6; 9 bases match TRBD1. Trimming cost V 0 bases and J 9 bases; bases outside gene matches: 7. Germline loops: CDR1 SGHDT, CDR2 YYEEEE. CDR3 length: 16 amino acids.

The chain couples TRBV24-1 to TRBJ2-2; TRBD1 agrees at 7 bases. Germline CDR1 and CDR2: KGHDR and SFDVKD. The CDR3 extends over 13 amino acids. V was pared by 7 bases and J by 4 bases, with 2 bases of the junction left unmatched. The DNA of the CDR3 is TGTGCCACCAGCGACAGGGCCACCGGGGAGCTGTTTTTT. It specifies CATSDRATGELFF.

The chain joins TRBV7-9 to TRBJ1-6, with 8 bases aligning to TRBD1. This CDR3 has 15 amino acids. In germline, CDR1 is SEHNR, CDR2 FQNEAQ (reference sequence). J gave up 8 bases and V 6 bases, and 9 bases lay outside the gene matches. CDR3 sequence: CASRDRGLSDSPLHF. The DNA for the CDR3 is TGTGCCAGCAGAGACAGGGGACTATCTGATTCACCCCTCCACTTT.

This rearrangement joins TRBV7-3 to TRBJ2-3; TRBD1 agrees at 12 bases. Germline V gene data show CDR1 as SGHTA and CDR2 as FQGTGA. The V gene end was trimmed by 5 bases and the J gene end by 4 bases; junction bases not matched to a gene: 7. The CDR3 extends over 16 amino acids. The CDR3 coding sequence is TGTGCCAGCAGCCTTCGGGACAGGGGGCGCCCAGATACGCAGTATTTT. It specifies CASSLRDRGRPDTQYF. Full variable domain (rest looked up from reference TRBV7-3 and TRBJ2-3): GAGVSQTPSNKVTEKGKYVELRCDPISGHTALYWYRQSLGQGPEFLIYFQGTGAADDSGLPNDRFFAVRPEGSVSTLKIQRTERGDSAVYLCASSLRDRGRPDTQYFGPGTRLTVL.

The chain is built from TRBV19 and TRBJ1-1; unclear D gene. The germline gives CDR1 LNHDA, CDR2 SQIVND (reference sequence). Trimming removed 7 bases at V and 4 bases at J, with 16 bases between. This CDR3 spans 14 amino acids. The DNA for the CDR3 is TGTGCCAGTACCCCCCCAGGTTTTCCCACTGAAGCTTTCTTT. Its translation is CASTPPGFPTEAFF. The whole variable domain, filled in from reference TRBV19 and TRBJ1-1, reads DGGITQSPKYLFRKEGQNVTLSCEQNLNHDAMYWYRQDPGQGLRLIYYSQIVNDFQKGDIAEGYSVSREKKESFPLTVTSAQKNPTAFYLCASTPPGFPTEAFFGQGTRLTVV.

V is TRBV4-3 and J is TRBJ1-1; D is possibly TRBD1 (5 bases). This CDR3 comprises 18 residues. The V end lost 1 base, the J end lost 1 base, and 19 bases lay between the germline ends. Germline V gene lookup returns CDR1 LGHNA and CDR2 YSLEER. The CDR3 DNA reads as TGCGCCAGCAGCCAAGTAACGTATGGGACGGAGGGGAACACTGAAGCTTTCTTT. Translation: CASSQVTYGTEGNTEAFF.